Below, 17 T cell receptor beta chains from the same sample are listed, as sequenced in a study of beta chain features in type 1 diabetes. Study-level findings and limits: All four CD4+ subsets of Type 1 diabetes patients contained TCRB CDR3s that were moderately but significantly shorter.

No cognate antigen is known for these TCRs. TCRB transcripts that were expressed got sequenced, as all of the isolated RNA had been reverse transcribed. Libraries were prepared by immunoSEQ multiplex PCR; TCRdb keeps only in-frame clonotypes and omits some of them. The repertoire holds 200,000 to 300,000 clones, with about 15% as singletons. The material sequenced was naive CD4+ T cells from blood. The receptors were gathered from a man aged 25-45 years with type 1 diabetes.

The chain combines TRBV29-1 with TRBJ1-1, with a tentative D call TRBD1 (5 bases). The CDR3 runs 13 residues. From germline, CDR1 is SQVTM and CDR2 ANQGSEA. V lost 0 bases to trimming and J lost 8 bases, with 13 bases between them. DNA for the CDR3: TGCAGCGTTGAAGATATGGGGGGTAAAGAAGCTTTCTTT. Protein sequence: CSVEDMGGKEAFF.

J is TRBJ1-5 and V is TRBV30; D not certain. Per germline, CDR1 GTSNPN and CDR2 SVGIG (reference sequence). V gave up 0 bases and J gave up 0 bases, with 9 bases separating them. The CDR3 covers 15 residues. The CDR3, as DNA: TGTGCCTGGAGTGTAGGAGGGTATAGCAATCAGCCCCAGCATTTT. Translation gives CAWSVGGYSNQPQHF.

This chain uses TRBV11-2 with TRBJ1-6; possible D gene TRBD1, 6 bases. The germline V gene encodes CDR1 SGHAT and CDR2 FQNNGV. The CDR3 sequence is 13 residues long. V dropped 3 bases and J dropped 8 bases, with 8 bases sitting between them. The CDR3 nucleotides are TGTGCCAGCAGCTTTAACAGGGATTCACCCCTCCACTTT. This sequence encodes CASSFNRDSPLHF.

This chain links TRBV6-1 with TRBJ2-7; D perhaps matches TRBD1 (5 bases). V lost 11 bases, J lost 1 base, and 18 bases lay in between. CDR1 is MNHNS and CDR2 is SASEGT in the germline V gene. This CDR3 has 14 residues. The CDR3 loop is CAAAEQGVSYEQYF. CDR3 DNA: TGTGCCGCCGCCGAGCAGGGTGTTTCCTACGAGCAGTACTTC.

On this clone itself: Other DNA sequences of this sample code for an identical CDR3. The rearrangement uses TRBV6-5 and TRBJ1-1, with 11 positions matching TRBD1. J gave up 4 bases and V 2 bases, and 0 bases lay outside the gene matches. The germline CDR1 and CDR2 sequences are MNHEY and SVGAGI. This CDR3 is built from 14 residues. The CDR3 sequence is CASSYGTGGTEAFF. CDR3 bases: TGTGCCAGCAGTTACGGGACAGGGGGCACTGAAGCTTTCTTT.

This chain uses TRBV25-1 with TRBJ1-4; no clear D gene. V was pared by 5 bases and J by 2 bases, with 12 bases between. CDR3 size: 15 residues. CDR1 and CDR2 (germline): MGHDK, SYGVNS. CDR3 sequence: CASSSRLSTNEKLFF. CDR3 sequence (DNA): TGTGCCAGCAGTTCCAGGTTGTCGACTAATGAAAAACTGTTTTTT.

The V gene is TRBV29-1, the J gene TRBJ2-1, with a weak D call TRBD1 (5 bases). Per germline, CDR1 SQVTM and CDR2 ANQGSEA. Between the trimmed V and J ends, which lost 4 bases and 5 bases, there was a span of 30 bases. The CDR3 is 19 residues long. DNA for the CDR3: TGCAGCGTTGTTACCAGGCCAAGGGGTCCTTTAGTCTTCAACAATGAGCAGTTCTTC. Translated, it gives CSVVTRPRGPLVFNNEQFF.

The chain recombines TRBV29-1 with TRBJ2-5, with 7 positions matching TRBD1. This CDR3 is built from 12 residues. J was trimmed by 4 bases and V by 6 bases; bases with no gene match: 5. Looked up from germline, CDR1 is SQVTM and CDR2 is ANQGSEA. The CDR3 DNA follows: TGCAGCGTCAGACAGGGAAGAGAGACCCAGTACTTC. Its protein product is CSVRQGRETQYF.

The chain uses TRBV5-1 and TRBJ2-5; D unclear. Germline V gene sequence: CDR1 SGHRS, CDR2 YFSETQ. This CDR3 is built from 15 residues. V lost 0 bases and J lost 2, with 11 bases in between. The CDR3 coding sequence is TGCGCCAGCAGCTTGGCGCAGATACTACAAGAGACCCAGTACTTC. It is translated as CASSLAQILQETQYF.

Here the CDR3 reads CASSNPGTSRLAQETQYF. In DNA form, the CDR3 reads TGTGCCAGCTCAAACCCCGGGACTAGTCGGCTAGCCCAAGAGACCCAGTACTTC. The genes are TRBV18 and TRBJ2-5; TRBD2 matches 8 bases. J gave up 1 base and V 5 bases, and 15 bases lay outside the gene matches. The CDR3 totals 18 residues. CDR1 is KGHSH and CDR2 is LQKENI in the germline V gene.

This clone was counted only a few times. The chain recombines TRBV27 with TRBJ2-3; 8 bases are shared with TRBD2. The CDR3 has 13 amino acids. Germline lookup yields CDR1 MNHEY and CDR2 SMNVEV (reference sequence). The trim removed 10 bases at V and 6 bases at J, leaving 9 bases unmatched. CDR3 in DNA: TGTGCCACCCGTCGAGCGGGGGCGGATACGCAGTATTTT. Translating gives CATRRAGADTQYF.

The chain joins TRBV6-5 to TRBJ1-2, with D hard to call. Germline V gives CDR1 MNHEY, CDR2 SVGAGI. V dropped 7 bases and J dropped 0 bases, with 15 bases sitting between them. This CDR3 is built from 15 residues. For the CDR3, the DNA is TGTGCCAGCACCCGGAGGGCAGGAACTAACTATGGCTACACCTTC. Translated, it gives CASTRRAGTNYGYTF.

The gene calls are TRBV30 and TRBJ2-5, with TRBD2 as a possible D gene (5 bases). The CDR3 spans 13 residues. Germline CDR1 GTSNPN, CDR2 SVGIG (reference sequence). The V end lost 2 bases, the J end lost 1 base, and 8 bases lay between the germline ends. The chain's CDR3 is CAWSRRAQETQYF. The CDR3 nucleotides read TGTGCCTGGAGTCGGCGGGCCCAAGAGACCCAGTACTTC.

V usage is TRBV5-5 and J usage is TRBJ2-5; the D gene is possibly TRBD1 (8 bases). The length of the CDR3 is 15 residues. The germline gives CDR1 SGHKS, CDR2 YYEKEE (reference sequence). V was cut by 4 bases and J by 4 bases, with 17 bases left in between. CDR3 amino acids: CASSQMTGEGETQYF. CDR3 DNA: TGTGCCAGCAGCCAAATGACAGGGGAGGGAGAGACCCAGTACTTC. The complete variable domain, with remaining parts taken from reference TRBV5-5 and TRBJ2-5, reads DAGVTQSPTHLIKTRGQQVTLRCSPISGHKSVSWYQQVLGQGPQFIFQYYEKEERGRGNFPDRFSARQFPNYSSELNVNALLLGDSALYLCASSQMTGEGETQYFGPGTRLLVL.

The chain uses TRBV29-1 and TRBJ2-3; TRBD1 agrees at 7 bases. The trim removed 4 bases at V and 4 bases at J, leaving 14 bases unmatched. The V gene's germline CDR1 is SQVTM and CDR2 ANQGSEA. The CDR3 covers 16 residues. The CDR3 coding sequence is TGCAGCGTTGGAAGGGTTGGCTGGCAGGGGGCAGATACGCAGTATTTT. This gives the protein CSVGRVGWQGADTQYF.

The chain couples TRBV10-3 to TRBJ2-1; 7 bases line up with TRBD1. The CDR3 is 14 amino acids. Germline CDR1 ENHRY, CDR2 SYGVKD. Trimming took 2 bases from V and 9 from J; bases not matched to a gene: 7. The CDR3 protein is CAISEGQDYVEQFF. In DNA, the CDR3 is TGTGCCATCAGTGAGGGACAGGATTATGTTGAGCAGTTCTTC.

This clone has only a few counts. This sample also contains other DNA sequences that code for the same CDR3. This chain joins TRBV5-1 and TRBJ2-7, with TRBD2 as a possible D gene (6 bases). There are 13 residues in the CDR3. The germline V gene has CDR1 SGHRS and CDR2 YFSETQ. The V and J ends lost 0 bases and 2 bases respectively, with 6 bases between them. The CDR3 DNA follows: TGCGCCAGCAGCTTGGGCGGGACCTACGAGCAGTACTTC. Protein product: CASSLGGTYEQYF.